This T cell receptor beta chain was observed in a study of T cell changes during pregnancy in multiple sclerosis (dated by TCRdb to the late 2010s). Background on the whole study: In women with multiple sclerosis, the researchers looked at how the T cell repertoire shifted as pregnancy progressed.

Receptor libraries were prepared by the immunoSEQ multiplex PCR assay. This is the immuneACCESS table as TCRdb keeps it, with only in-frame sequences that have V and J called. A part of the clones is gone; compared with another copy, unresolved V genes explain less than half, and the rest is unexplained. The sample table holds about 67,000 clones, of which more than 85% were seen once. The ten largest clonotypes hold roughly 2% of the sample. The CDR3 runs 17 amino acids, cysteine and phenylalanine included. Here the CDR3 DNA is all that survives: 51 bases in frame from base 1. CDR1 SGHRS and CDR2 YFSETQ are derived from the germline V gene. Germline trimming amounts to 4 bases on V and 2 bases on J, with 14 as the count of junction bases outside the gene matches. Notes on this clone: Its recognized antigen is unknown. Base qualities are missing; no much larger clone stands one base away.

The sequence is built from TRBV5-1 and TRBJ1-2; 7 bases in the middle match TRBD1. The sequence was obtained from a female donor with multiple sclerosis, enrolled in a pregnancy study. Sequencing was performed on peripheral blood, taken in the first trimester of pregnancy. The CDR3: CASSMGGTGTANYGYTF. Here is the DNA: TGCGCCAGCAGCATGGGGGGAACCGGGACAGCAAACTATGGCTACACCTTC.